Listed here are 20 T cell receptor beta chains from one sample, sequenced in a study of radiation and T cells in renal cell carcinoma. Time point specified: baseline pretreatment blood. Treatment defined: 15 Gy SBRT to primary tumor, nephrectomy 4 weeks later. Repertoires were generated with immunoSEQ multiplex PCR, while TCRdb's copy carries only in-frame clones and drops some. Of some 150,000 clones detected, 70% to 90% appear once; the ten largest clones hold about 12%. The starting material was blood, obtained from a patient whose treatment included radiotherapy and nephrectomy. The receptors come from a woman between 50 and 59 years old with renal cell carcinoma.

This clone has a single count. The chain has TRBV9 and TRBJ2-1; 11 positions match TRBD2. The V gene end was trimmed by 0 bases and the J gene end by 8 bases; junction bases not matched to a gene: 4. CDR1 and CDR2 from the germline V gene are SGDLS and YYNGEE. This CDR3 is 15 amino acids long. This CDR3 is CASSVGLAGRDEQFF. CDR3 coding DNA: TGTGCCAGCAGCGTAGGACTAGCGGGGAGGGATGAGCAGTTCTTC. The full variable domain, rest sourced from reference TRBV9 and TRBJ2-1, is DSGVTQTPKHLITATGQRVTLRCSPRSGDLSVYWYQQSLDQGLQFLIQYYNGEERAKGNILERFSAQQFPDLHSELNLSSLELGDSALYFCASSVGLAGRDEQFFGPGTRLTVL.

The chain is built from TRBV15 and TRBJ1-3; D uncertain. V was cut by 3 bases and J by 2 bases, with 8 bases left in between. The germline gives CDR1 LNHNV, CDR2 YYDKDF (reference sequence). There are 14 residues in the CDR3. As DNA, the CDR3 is TGTGCCACCAGCAGGGCCCCTCCTGGAAACACCATATATTTT. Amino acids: CATSRAPPGNTIYF. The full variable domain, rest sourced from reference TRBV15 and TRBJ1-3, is DAMVIQNPRYQVTQFGKPVTLSCSQTLNHNVMYWYQQKSSQAPKLLFHYYDKDFNNEADTPDNFQSRRPNTSFCFLDIRSPGLGDTAMYLCATSRAPPGNTIYFGEGSWLTVV.

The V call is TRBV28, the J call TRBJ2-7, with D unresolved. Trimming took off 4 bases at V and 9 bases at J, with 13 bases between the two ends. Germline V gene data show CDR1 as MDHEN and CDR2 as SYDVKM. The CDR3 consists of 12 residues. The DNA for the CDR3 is TGTGCCAGCAGTTCTCAACCCGGACCGCAGTACTTC. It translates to CASSSQPGPQYF. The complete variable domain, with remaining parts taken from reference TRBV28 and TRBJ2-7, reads DVKVTQSSRYLVKRTGEKVFLECVQDMDHENMFWYRQDPGLGLRLIYFSYDVKMKEKGDIPEGYSVSREKKERFSLILESASTNQTSMYLCASSSQPGPQYFGPGTRLTVT.

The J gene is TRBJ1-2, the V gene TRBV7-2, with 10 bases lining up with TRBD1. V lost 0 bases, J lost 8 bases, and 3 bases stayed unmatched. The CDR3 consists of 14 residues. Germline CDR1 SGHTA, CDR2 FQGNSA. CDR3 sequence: CASSLAGTGDGYTF. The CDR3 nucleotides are TGTGCCAGCAGCTTAGCCGGGACAGGGGACGGCTACACCTTC. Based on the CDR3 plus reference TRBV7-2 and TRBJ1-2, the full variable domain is GAGVSQSPSNKVTEKGKDVELRCDPISGHTALYWYRQSLGQGLEFLIYFQGNSAPDKSGLPSDRFSAERTGGSVSTLTIQRTQQEDSAVYLCASSLAGTGDGYTFGSGTRLTVV.

DNA for the CDR3: TGTGCCAGCTCACCACGAGACAGACAAGAGACCCAGTACTTC. Protein: CASSPRDRQETQYF. This rearrangement joins TRBV18 to TRBJ2-5; possibly TRBD1 for D (5 bases). Between the trimmed V and J ends, which lost 1 base and 2 bases, there was a span of 8 bases. The CDR3 spans 14 residues. Germline V gives CDR1 KGHSH, CDR2 LQKENI.

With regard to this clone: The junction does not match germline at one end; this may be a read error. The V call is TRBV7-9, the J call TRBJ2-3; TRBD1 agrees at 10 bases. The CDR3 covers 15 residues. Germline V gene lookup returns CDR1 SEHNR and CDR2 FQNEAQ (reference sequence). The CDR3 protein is CASRSTGGLADAQYF. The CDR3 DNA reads TGTGCCAGCAGATCGACAGGGGGCCTGGCAGATGCGCAGTATTTT.

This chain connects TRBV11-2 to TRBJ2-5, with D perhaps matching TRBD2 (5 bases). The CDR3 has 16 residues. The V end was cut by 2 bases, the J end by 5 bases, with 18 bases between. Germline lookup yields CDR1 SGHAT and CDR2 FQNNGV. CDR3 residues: CASSLTLTGYGETQYF. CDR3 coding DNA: TGTGCCAGCAGCTTAACTCTTACGGGGTACGGGGAGACCCAGTACTTC.

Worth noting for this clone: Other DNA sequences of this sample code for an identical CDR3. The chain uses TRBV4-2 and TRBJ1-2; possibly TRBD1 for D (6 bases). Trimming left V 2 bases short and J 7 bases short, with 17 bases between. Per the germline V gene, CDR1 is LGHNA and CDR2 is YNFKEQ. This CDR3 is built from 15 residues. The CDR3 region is CASSQRPQGQGGYTF. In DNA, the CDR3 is TGTGCCAGCAGCCAAAGACCCCAGGGGCAGGGTGGCTACACCTTC.

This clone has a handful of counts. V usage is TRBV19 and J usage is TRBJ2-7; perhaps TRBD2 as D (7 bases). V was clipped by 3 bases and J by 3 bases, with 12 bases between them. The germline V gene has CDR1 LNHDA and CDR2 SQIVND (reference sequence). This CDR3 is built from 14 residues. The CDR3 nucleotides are TGTGCCAGTAGTATCGTGGGGGGGCTCTACGAGCAGTACTTC. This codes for CASSIVGGLYEQYF.

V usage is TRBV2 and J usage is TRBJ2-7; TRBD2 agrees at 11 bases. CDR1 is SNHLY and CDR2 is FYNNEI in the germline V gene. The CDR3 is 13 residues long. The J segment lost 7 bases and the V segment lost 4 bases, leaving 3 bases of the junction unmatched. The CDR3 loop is CASSVTSGGEQYF. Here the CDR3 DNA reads TGTGCCAGCAGTGTAACTAGCGGGGGTGAGCAGTACTTC. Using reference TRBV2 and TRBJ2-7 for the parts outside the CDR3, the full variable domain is EPEVTQTPSHQVTQMGQEVILRCVPISNHLYFYWYRQILGQKVEFLVSFYNNEISEKSEIFDDQFSVERPDGSNFTLKIRSTKLEDSAMYFCASSVTSGGEQYFGPGTRLTVT.

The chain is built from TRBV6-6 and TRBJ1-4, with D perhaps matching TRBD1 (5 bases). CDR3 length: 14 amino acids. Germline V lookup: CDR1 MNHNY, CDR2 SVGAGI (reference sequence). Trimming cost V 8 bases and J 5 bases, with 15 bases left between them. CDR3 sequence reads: CASGKGLRNEKLFF. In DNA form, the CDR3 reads TGTGCCAGCGGCAAGGGACTTCGGAATGAAAAACTGTTTTTT.

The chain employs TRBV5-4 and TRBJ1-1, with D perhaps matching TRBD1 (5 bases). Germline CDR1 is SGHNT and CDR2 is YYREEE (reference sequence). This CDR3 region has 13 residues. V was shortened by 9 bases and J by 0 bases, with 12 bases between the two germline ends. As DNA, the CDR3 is TGTGCCACCAAACAGGAAATGAACACTGAAGCTTTCTTT. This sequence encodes CATKQEMNTEAFF.

The CDR3 sequence: CASSQESGHNEKLFF. The DNA for the CDR3 is TGTGCCAGCAGCCAAGAATCTGGACACAATGAAAAACTGTTTTTT. The chain links TRBV4-2 to TRBJ1-4; TRBD1 is a possible D gene (5 bases). The CDR3 extends over 15 amino acids. Germline V CDR1 and CDR2: LGHNA, YNFKEQ. V dropped 0 bases and J dropped 5 bases, with 10 bases sitting between them.

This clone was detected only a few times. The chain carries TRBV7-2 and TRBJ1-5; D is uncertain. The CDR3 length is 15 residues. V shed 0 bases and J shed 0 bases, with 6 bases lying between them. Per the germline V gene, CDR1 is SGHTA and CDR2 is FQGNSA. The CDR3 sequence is CASSLAVNSNQPQHF. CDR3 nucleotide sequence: TGTGCCAGCAGCTTAGCTGTTAATAGCAATCAGCCCCAGCATTTT.

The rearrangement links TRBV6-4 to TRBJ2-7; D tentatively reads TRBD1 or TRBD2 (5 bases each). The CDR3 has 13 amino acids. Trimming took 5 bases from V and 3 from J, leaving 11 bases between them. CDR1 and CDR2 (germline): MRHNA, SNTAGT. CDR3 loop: CASSPGPSYEQYF. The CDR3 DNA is TGTGCCAGCAGTCCGGGACCGAGCTACGAGCAGTACTTC.

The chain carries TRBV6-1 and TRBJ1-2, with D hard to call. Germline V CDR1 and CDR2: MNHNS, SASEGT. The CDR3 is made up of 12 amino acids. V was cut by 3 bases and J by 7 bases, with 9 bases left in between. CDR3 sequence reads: CASSDQPSGYTF. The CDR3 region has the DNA TGTGCCAGCAGTGATCAGCCCAGTGGCTACACCTTC.

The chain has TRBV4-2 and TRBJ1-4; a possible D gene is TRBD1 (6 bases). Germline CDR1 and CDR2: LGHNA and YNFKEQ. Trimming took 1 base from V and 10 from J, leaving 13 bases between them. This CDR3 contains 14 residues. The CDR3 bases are TGTGCCAGCAGCCAAGGAGGGGGGGGCGGAAAACTGTTTTTT. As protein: CASSQGGGGGKLFF.

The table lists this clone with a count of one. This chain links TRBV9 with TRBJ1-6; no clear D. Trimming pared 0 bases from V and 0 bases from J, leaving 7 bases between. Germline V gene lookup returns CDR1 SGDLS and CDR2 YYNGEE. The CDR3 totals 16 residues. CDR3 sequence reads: CASSVGPSSYNSPLHF. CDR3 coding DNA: TGTGCCAGCAGCGTAGGGCCAAGCTCCTATAATTCACCCCTCCACTTT.

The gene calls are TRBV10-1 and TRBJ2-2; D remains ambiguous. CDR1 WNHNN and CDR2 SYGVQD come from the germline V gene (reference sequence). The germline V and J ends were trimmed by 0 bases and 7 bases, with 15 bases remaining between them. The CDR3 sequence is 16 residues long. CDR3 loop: CASSESTKGYGGELFF. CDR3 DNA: TGCGCCAGCAGTGAGTCGACGAAAGGGTATGGCGGGGAGCTGTTTTTT.

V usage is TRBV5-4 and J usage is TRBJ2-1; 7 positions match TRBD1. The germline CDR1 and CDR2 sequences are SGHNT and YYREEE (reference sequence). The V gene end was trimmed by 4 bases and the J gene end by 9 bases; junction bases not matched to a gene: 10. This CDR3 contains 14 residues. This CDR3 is CASSLGTVKGEQFF. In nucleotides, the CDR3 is TGTGCCAGCAGCCTCGGGACAGTAAAGGGTGAGCAGTTCTTC.